This T cell receptor (beta chain) was observed in a study of T cell responses to AZD1222 COVID-19 vaccine. Study summary: Some second doses came at about 4 weeks and others at about 12 weeks; these were pooled.

V was trimmed by 5 bases and J by 3 bases, leaving 14 bases between them. The CDR3 spans 14 residues. CDR1 and CDR2 (germline): SGHTA, FQGNSA. Points from the study as a whole: Recipients of two AZD1222 doses showed rising Spike-specific TCR breadth and depth.

Sequencing was performed with immunoSEQ multiplex PCR; in TCRdb, only in-frame clones are kept and a portion is missing. In the table there are about 260,000 clones, just over 90% of which are singletons. In regard to this clone: Antigen unknown.

This TCR was sampled from an adult in good health. The sample in question was peripheral blood, obtained on day 0 of AZD1222 vaccination. V is TRBV7-2 and J is TRBJ2-7, with a tentative D call TRBD1 (5 bases). This CDR3 reads CASSPRRDGYEQYF. CDR3 bases: TGTGCCAGCAGCCCCCGCAGGGATGGCTACGAGCAGTACTTC.